This T cell receptor beta chain was recorded in a study of blood T cells in healthy people across ages. Peripheral blood samples of roughly 9.8 milliliters were drawn from each donor. Study-level results: Without sorted subsets, naive and antigen-experienced compartments could not be conclusively compared. TCR beta diversity was tightly associated with the proportion of naive T cells.

Combining a sample-barcoded 5' primer with a J-beta primer mix, a second PCR ran for roughly 6 to 11 cycles. One entry per CDR3 protein, called by TCRdb with MiXCR from the 5' RACE reads. The sample lists some 730,000 distinct CDR3 sequences; approximately 22% were seen once. This clonotype was counted many times. What it binds is not known. The germline gives CDR1 DFQATT, CDR2 SNEGSKA (reference sequence). J lost 6 bases, V lost 4 bases, and 7 bases had no gene match. This CDR3 is 15 amino acids long. Sequencing used blood. The gene calls are TRBV20-1 and TRBJ2-1; 12 bases are a match to TRBD2. This receptor was obtained from a man in his 70s in good health. The CDR3: CSATRTSGKPNEQFF. CDR3 nucleotides: TGCAGTGCTACAAGGACTAGCGGGAAACCCAATGAGCAGTTCTTC.